This T cell receptor beta chain derives from a study of blood T cell repertoires in COVID-19. On the study more broadly: T cells, B-cell-depleted T cells, or PBMCs supplied cDNA or gDNA.

In the original processing: For nucleated cells, counts were estimated from reference gene primer amplification. TCRdb's table, derived via immunoSEQ multiplex PCR, lists solely in-frame clones and lacks some. That table supplies the V and J calls and clone size; D and trimming were determined from the DNA. The profile shows 110,000 to 150,000 clones, about four fifths of them singletons. Cohort placement rested on clinical history that participants reported themselves. The CDR3 totals 17 residues. With 3 bases clipped from V and 1 base from J, the junction kept 9 bases outside the gene matches. Germline V gene sequence: CDR1 MGHDK, CDR2 SYGVNS. There are a few counts of this clone.

The source is a man aged 45 to 65 who had recovered from COVID-19. The chain is built from TRBV25-1 and TRBJ2-3; 8 bases fit TRBD1. The specimen was PBMCs or T cells enriched from blood (not recorded which). In DNA, the CDR3 is TGTGCCAGCAGTGACCCCCGGACAGGGACCGGCACAGATACGCAGTATTTT. This gives the protein CASSDPRTGTGTDTQYF. The entire variable domain, with the rest obtained from reference TRBV25-1 and TRBJ2-3, is as follows: EADIYQTPRYLVIGTGKKITLECSQTMGHDKMYWYQQDPGMELHLIHYSYGVNSTEKGDLSSESTVSRIRTEHFPLTLESARPSHTSQYLCASSDPRTGTGTDTQYFGPGTRLTVL.